These T cell receptor beta chains were read from a single sample in a study of Ad26.COV2.S vaccination and SARS-CoV-2 variants. Measured with immunoSEQ multiplex PCR; TCRdb has only the in-frame clones, and not every one. The sample shows 300,000 to 350,000 clones, approximately 87% of them seen only once. This sample comprised peripheral blood, obtained in a trial of Ad26.COV2.S vaccine versus placebo. These receptors were obtained from a person aged 18 to 59 who received the Ad26.COV2.S COVID-19 vaccine or a placebo. Each CDR3 is given with its conserved first and last residue.

j_call | v_call | cdr3_aa
TRBJ2-1 | TRBV3-1/TRBV3-2 | CASSQDPSGDNNEQFF
TRBJ2-5 | TRBV19 | CASSNLGTSGLGETQYF
TRBJ1-2 | TRBV7-9 | CASSSASSGPRRDGYTF
TRBJ2-2 | TRBV25-1 | CASSEGVGELFF
TRBJ1-1 | TRBV9 | CASSPSDRANTEAFF
TRBJ1-2 | TRBV5-1 | CASSLRELPIGQNGYTF
TRBJ2-1 | TRBV27 | CASVLQGLAGGIYEQFF
TRBJ2-1 | TRBV6-4 | CASSVSPFNEQFF
TRBJ2-1 | TRBV4-3 | CASSQESTVTGYEQFF
TRBJ1-1 | TRBV6-6 | CASRWTGRATEAFF
TRBJ2-2 | TRBV29-1 | CSVEDGRQKRVFF
TRBJ1-1 | TRBV18 | CASSPSQGGTEAFF
TRBJ2-1 | TRBV7-3 | CASSPRLAVYNEQFF
TRBJ1-2 | TRBV28 | CASSLEINYGYTF
TRBJ1-6 | TRBV28 | CASRDFNSPLHF
TRBJ1-1 | TRBV6-2/TRBV6-3 | CASSRPGTANTEAFF
TRBJ1-1 | TRBV7-9 | CASSLGGFTEAFF
TRBJ1-2 | TRBV6-1 | CASSETRVDGYTF
TRBJ2-7 | TRBV27 | CASSLSRGAEQYF
TRBJ2-1 | TRBV6-6 | CASSYGQQYNEQFF
TRBJ2-1 | TRBV19 | CASSRAGASYNEQFF
TRBJ2-1 | TRBV28 | CASSLFRGAYNEQFF
TRBJ2-5 | TRBV9 | CASSVVGGGALETQYF
TRBJ1-1 | TRBV3-1/TRBV3-2 | CASSQAGRSTEAFF
TRBJ1-2 | TRBV28 | CASSFAPVFRYGYTF
TRBJ1-1 | TRBV6-5 | CASSYRAGRVNTEAFF
TRBJ2-1 | TRBV7-6 | CASSVELGPNNEQFF
TRBJ1-2 | TRBV19 | CASNENRPFRKGKGYGYTF
TRBJ1-5 | TRBV5-4 | CASSLGGSNQPQHF
TRBJ1-1 | TRBV15 | CATSRDRMNTEAFF
TRBJ1-6 | TRBV6-2/TRBV6-3 | CASSPPAVSPLHF
TRBJ1-2 | TRBV28 | CASSSIGTDPLNYGYTF
TRBJ1-2 | TRBV5-1 | CASSPGQGNYGYTF
TRBJ2-2 | TRBV11-2 | CASSLVTGANTGELFF